The 28 T cell receptor beta chains below all came from one sample that was sequenced in a study of T cell responses to AZD1222 COVID-19 vaccine. Clones were sequenced by immunoSEQ multiplex PCR, and TCRdb holds only the in-frame ones, with some missing. The sample lists 150,000 or so clones, around 90% occurring once. This specimen was peripheral blood, taken on day 0 of AZD1222 vaccination. The receptor set was obtained from an adult in good health.

The chain recombines TRBV19 with TRBJ1-2; TRBD1 aligns across 8 bases. Per germline, CDR1 LNHDA and CDR2 SQIVND (reference sequence). With 9 bases clipped from V and 8 bases from J, the junction kept 17 bases outside the gene matches. This CDR3 is 15 amino acids long. DNA for the CDR3: TGTGCCAGCTCCTCAACGGGGACAGGAGTTGTCGGCTACACCTTC. Amino acids: CASSSTGTGVVGYTF. The full variable domain, with the rest looked up from reference TRBV19 and TRBJ1-2, is DGGITQSPKYLFRKEGQNVTLSCEQNLNHDAMYWYRQDPGQGLRLIYYSQIVNDFQKGDIAEGYSVSREKKESFPLTVTSAQKNPTAFYLCASSSTGTGVVGYTFGSGTRLTVV.

The V gene is TRBV5-6, the J gene TRBJ2-1; D not certain. CDR3 size: 12 residues. Germline V gene data show CDR1 as SGHDT and CDR2 as YYEEEE. V was trimmed by 0 bases and J by 6 bases, leaving 4 bases between them. The CDR3 reads CASSLVVNEQFF. CDR3 bases: TGTGCCAGCAGCTTGGTAGTCAATGAGCAGTTCTTC.

In this sample, this clone turned up once. J is TRBJ2-1 and V is TRBV14, with unresolved D. Trimming removed 4 bases from V and 4 bases from J, with 11 bases in between. The germline V gene encodes CDR1 SGHDN and CDR2 FVKESK. The CDR3 has 14 residues. For the CDR3, the DNA is TGTGCCAGCAGCCCGTCTTCTTATTACAATGAGCAGTTCTTC. Its protein product is CASSPSSYYNEQFF.

This clone showed up just once. The chain is built from TRBV3-1 (or the pseudogene TRBV3-2) and TRBJ2-7; TRBD1 matches at 8 bases. There are 15 residues in the CDR3. With V trimmed by 3 bases and J by 6 bases, 10 bases remained unmatched. The V gene's germline CDR1 is LGHDT and CDR2 YNNKEL (reference sequence). CDR3 protein: CASSHLQGAQVEQYF. CDR3 bases: TGTGCCAGCAGCCACCTGCAGGGGGCCCAGGTCGAGCAGTACTTC.

The V and J genes are TRBV21-1 and TRBJ1-1. TRBV21-1 is an annotated pseudogene. The CDR3 has 13 amino acids. The CDR3: CASSKRENTEAFF. CDR3 DNA: TGTGCCAGCAGCAAAAGGGAGAACACTGAAGCTTTCTTT.

V gene TRBV25-1 combines with J gene TRBJ1-5; D possibly corresponds to TRBD1 (5 bases). This CDR3 has 14 amino acids. Looked up from germline, CDR1 is MGHDK and CDR2 is SYGVNS. V gave up 1 base and J gave up 6 bases, with 10 bases separating them. The CDR3: CASSELRGGQPQHF. For the CDR3, the DNA is TGTGCCAGCAGTGAATTGAGGGGAGGTCAGCCCCAGCATTTT.

This clone was detected once. V and J are TRBV14 and TRBJ1-1; D ambiguous. The V and J ends lost 4 bases and 11 bases respectively, with 17 bases between them. Germline V gene sequence: CDR1 SGHDN, CDR2 FVKESK. The CDR3 length is 13 residues. Here the CDR3 DNA reads TGTGCCAGCAGCCTGGCCGGAGGGCGAAAGGCTTTCTTT. Protein product: CASSLAGGRKAFF.

This chain connects TRBV7-2 to TRBJ2-6; D is unresolved. This CDR3 contains 14 residues. The germline V gene encodes CDR1 SGHTA and CDR2 FQGNSA. V was clipped by 5 bases and J by 0 bases, with 5 bases between them. The DNA of the CDR3 is TGTGCCAGCAGCCTCAACTCTGGGGCCAACGTCCTGACTTTC. Translated, it gives CASSLNSGANVLTF.

The genes are TRBV6-5 and TRBJ1-3; D not resolved. Germline CDR1 reads MNHEY; CDR2 reads SVGAGI. The CDR3 has 14 amino acids. Trimming cost V 2 bases and J 2 bases, with 7 bases left between them. The CDR3 coding sequence is TGTGCCAGCAGTTACCGAGGAACTGGAAACACCATATATTTT. It specifies CASSYRGTGNTIYF.

The chain has TRBV11-2 and TRBJ1-2; 8 bases match TRBD1. Trimming removed 1 base from V and 2 bases from J; junction bases left unmatched: 3. CDR3 length: 15 residues. Germline values: CDR1 SGHAT, CDR2 FQNNGV. CDR3 DNA: TGTGCCAGCAGCTTAGCATCAGGGGGCAACTATGGCTACACCTTC. The encoded protein is CASSLASGGNYGYTF.

The genes are TRBV5-1 and TRBJ1-1; D may be TRBD1 (5 bases). CDR1 is SGHRS and CDR2 is YFSETQ in the germline V gene. The V end lost 4 bases, the J end lost 6 bases, and 16 bases lay between the germline ends. This CDR3 is 14 amino acids long. CDR3 nucleotide sequence: TGCGCCAGCAGCAGGAGAGACAGCACCTCTGAAGCTTTCTTT. It translates to CASSRRDSTSEAFF.

This clone was seen a single time. V usage is TRBV6-1 and J usage is TRBJ2-7; unclear D gene. Trimming cost V 3 bases and J 3 bases, with 12 bases left between them. CDR1 is MNHNS and CDR2 is SASEGT in the germline V gene. The CDR3 is 14 amino acids. The CDR3 sequence is CASSDIKQVYEQYF. CDR3 bases: TGTGCCAGCAGTGACATAAAGCAGGTCTACGAGCAGTACTTC.

This clone was detected once. The CDR3 ends on some other residue instead of the conserved phenylalanine or tryptophan, so this is likely a read error. The limits of the CDR3 on the DNA are not certain, so only TCRdb's listed CDR3 is given. This chain uses TRBV7-9 with TRBJ1-5; TRBD1 is taken as the D call from the table, unchecked against the DNA. Germline V gene lookup returns CDR1 SEHNR and CDR2 FQNEAQ (reference sequence). The CDR3 is 14 amino acids in total, end residues counted. The CDR3 is CASSFLRSFEQEPP.

The chain has TRBV6-2 or TRBV6-3 and TRBJ2-1; 10 bases line up with TRBD2. Germline CDR1 MNHEY, CDR2 SVGEGT. Trimming cost V 5 bases and J 9 bases; bases outside gene matches: 13. The CDR3 loop spans 16 amino acids. The CDR3 DNA is TGTGCCAGCAGTAGAGACGGGGGACTAGCGTTTGGTGAGCAGTTCTTC. As protein: CASSRDGGLAFGEQFF.

The gene calls are TRBV2 and TRBJ1-1; 7 nucleotides match TRBD1. This CDR3 spans 14 amino acids. V dropped 6 bases and J dropped 2; count of bases not matched to a gene: 6. Germline-derived CDR1 and CDR2 are SNHLY and FYNNEI. CDR3 amino acids: CASRGDRINTEAFF. The CDR3 nucleotides read TGTGCCAGCAGAGGGGACAGAATCAACACTGAAGCTTTCTTT. Complete variable domain (other parts from reference TRBV2 and TRBJ1-1): EPEVTQTPSHQVTQMGQEVILRCVPISNHLYFYWYRQILGQKVEFLVSFYNNEISEKSEIFDDQFSVERPDGSNFTLKIRSTKLEDSAMYFCASRGDRINTEAFFGQGTRLTVV.

The rearrangement links TRBV7-8 to TRBJ2-3; 12 positions agree with TRBD1. V lost 4 bases, J lost 1 base, and 12 bases stayed unmatched. Germline CDR1 SGHVS, CDR2 FQNEAQ. The CDR3 sequence is 19 residues long. DNA of the CDR3: TGTGCCAGCAGCTCTAGCTATCCGGGACAGGGGGCCCGCACAGATACGCAGTATTTT. Its translation is CASSSSYPGQGARTDTQYF.

The chain recombines TRBV5-1 with TRBJ1-4, with D uncertain. The germline V and J ends were trimmed by 0 bases and 0 bases, with 0 bases remaining between them. The CDR3 covers 13 residues. Germline V gene data show CDR1 as SGHRS and CDR2 as YFSETQ. The CDR3 sequence: CASSLATNEKLFF. For the CDR3, the DNA is TGCGCCAGCAGCTTGGCAACTAATGAAAAACTGTTTTTT. The full variable domain, with the rest looked up from reference TRBV5-1 and TRBJ1-4, is KAGVTQTPRYLIKTRGQQVTLSCSPISGHRSVSWYQQTPGQGLQFLFEYFSETQRNKGNFPGRFSGRQFSNSRSEMNVSTLELGDSALYLCASSLATNEKLFFGSGTQLSVL.

The chain joins TRBV10-2 to TRBJ1-4; tentative D call: TRBD1 (6 bases). Germline loops: CDR1 WSHSY, CDR2 SAAADI. The germline V and J ends were trimmed by 6 bases and 4 bases, with 15 bases remaining between them. This CDR3 has 15 amino acids. In DNA form, the CDR3 reads TGCGCCAGCAGGGGAGGGGGTAGGGATAATGAAAAACTGTTTTTT. It specifies CASRGGGRDNEKLFF.

The rearrangement uses TRBV2 and TRBJ2-5; the D is unclear. The V gene lost 2 bases and the J gene lost 2 bases, with 9 bases spanning the gap. Looked up from germline, CDR1 is SNHLY and CDR2 is FYNNEI. This CDR3 is built from 14 residues. This CDR3 reads CASSESYVQETQYF. In DNA form, the CDR3 reads TGTGCCAGCAGTGAAAGTTACGTACAAGAGACCCAGTACTTC.

This clone was picked up one time. The CDR3 sequence is CASSLAPFTGELFF. CDR3 nucleotide sequence: TGTGCCAGCAGCTTAGCCCCCTTCACCGGGGAGCTGTTTTTT. The chain joins TRBV5-6 to TRBJ2-2, with no clear D. The length of the CDR3 is 14 residues. Trimming left V 2 bases short and J 4 bases short, with 9 bases between. Germline V lookup: CDR1 SGHDT, CDR2 YYEEEE.

This chain uses TRBV7-2 with TRBJ2-1; D may be TRBD1 (6 bases). Germline V gene lookup returns CDR1 SGHTA and CDR2 FQGNSA. The CDR3 consists of 15 residues. Trimming stripped 7 bases from V and 1 base from J, with 14 bases between. The CDR3 DNA reads TGTGCCAGCAACCTCCGCACAGGGTCCTACAATGAGCAGTTCTTC. It translates to CASNLRTGSYNEQFF. Based on the CDR3 plus reference TRBV7-2 and TRBJ2-1, the full variable domain is GAGVSQSPSNKVTEKGKDVELRCDPISGHTALYWYRQSLGQGLEFLIYFQGNSAPDKSGLPSDRFSAERTGGSVSTLTIQRTQQEDSAVYLCASNLRTGSYNEQFFGPGTRLTVL.

This clone was picked up one time. The chain couples TRBV2 to TRBJ2-3; TRBD1 matches 7 bases. J was trimmed by 2 bases and V by 5 bases; bases with no gene match: 13. The CDR3 runs to 17 residues. Germline-derived CDR1 and CDR2 are SNHLY and FYNNEI. The CDR3 loop reads CASSQWTGSDSTDTQYF. Here the CDR3 DNA reads TGTGCCAGCAGTCAGTGGACAGGCTCAGATTCCACAGATACGCAGTATTTT.

The gene calls are TRBV15 and TRBJ2-7; 9 bases match TRBD2. Germline V lookup: CDR1 LNHNV, CDR2 YYDKDF (reference sequence). The CDR3 runs 16 residues. Trimming at V came to 3 bases and at J to 6 bases, leaving 12 bases not matched to a gene. As DNA, the CDR3 is TGTGCCACCAGCAGCTCTCGAAGCGGGGGGTCGTTCGAGCAGTACTTC. Protein sequence: CATSSSRSGGSFEQYF.

A single count supports this clone. V usage is TRBV6-5 and J usage is TRBJ2-4, with D tentatively TRBD1 or TRBD2 (5 bases each). The germline V gene encodes CDR1 MNHEY and CDR2 SVGAGI. The CDR3 consists of 12 residues. Deletions cut 4 bases from V and 6 bases from J, with 7 bases between. The CDR3 nucleotides read TGTGCCAGCAGTTCGGGGACAAACATTCAGTACTTC. As protein: CASSSGTNIQYF.

This chain uses TRBV28 with TRBJ2-7, with D perhaps matching TRBD2 (6 bases). This CDR3 is built from 15 residues. CDR1 is MDHEN, CDR2 SYDVKM, per germline. Trimming took 6 bases from V and 4 from J, leaving 19 bases between them. CDR3 protein: CASSRWGTENYEQYF. Here the CDR3 DNA reads TGTGCCAGCAGCCGGTGGGGGACTGAGAATTACGAGCAGTACTTC. Complete variable domain (other parts from reference TRBV28 and TRBJ2-7): DVKVTQSSRYLVKRTGEKVFLECVQDMDHENMFWYRQDPGLGLRLIYFSYDVKMKEKGDIPEGYSVSREKKERFSLILESASTNQTSMYLCASSRWGTENYEQYFGPGTRLTVT.

The chain carries TRBV6-6 and TRBJ1-2, with D possibly matching TRBD1 (5 bases). V gave up 4 bases and J gave up 2 bases, with 17 bases separating them. This CDR3 comprises 16 residues. Looked up from germline, CDR1 is MNHNY and CDR2 is SVGAGI (reference sequence). The CDR3 nucleotides read TGTGCCAGCAGTTCCCACGAGGGGCAGGAGAACTATGGCTACACCTTC. Translating it yields CASSSHEGQENYGYTF.

The chain recombines TRBV27 with TRBJ1-2, with D unresolved. The germline V gene encodes CDR1 MNHEY and CDR2 SMNVEV (reference sequence). The CDR3 spans 13 residues. V lost 2 bases and J 8 bases, leaving 12 bases between the germline ends. The DNA of the CDR3 is TGTGCCAGCAGTTTAGGTGACCTCGGGGGCTACACCTTC. The encoded protein is CASSLGDLGGYTF.

The chain has TRBV12-1 and TRBJ1-1; the tabulated D call, TRBD1, remains unverified against the DNA. TRBV12-1 is flagged as a pseudogene. This CDR3 contains 12 residues. CDR3 coding DNA: TGTGCCAGCAGCTTTTTAGGACACCAAGCTTTCTTT. Its protein is CASSFLGHQAFF.